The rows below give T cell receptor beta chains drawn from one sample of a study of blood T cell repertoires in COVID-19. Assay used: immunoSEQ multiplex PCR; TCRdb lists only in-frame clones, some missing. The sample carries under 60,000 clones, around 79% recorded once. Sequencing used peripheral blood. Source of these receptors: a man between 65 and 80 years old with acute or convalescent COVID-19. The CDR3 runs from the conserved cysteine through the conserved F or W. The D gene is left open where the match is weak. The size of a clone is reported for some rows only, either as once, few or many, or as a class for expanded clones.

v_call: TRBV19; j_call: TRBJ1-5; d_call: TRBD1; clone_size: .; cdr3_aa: CASSGQGLFQPQHF; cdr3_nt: TGTGCCTCCTCGGGACAGGGATTGTTTCAGCCCCAGCATTTT
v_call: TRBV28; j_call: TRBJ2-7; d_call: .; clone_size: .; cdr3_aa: CASSLGSTYEQYF; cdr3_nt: TGTGCCAGCAGTTTAGGCTCAACCTACGAGCAGTACTTC
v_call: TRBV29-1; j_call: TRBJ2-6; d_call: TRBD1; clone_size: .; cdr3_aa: CSVEWDRDPSGANVLTF; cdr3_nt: TGCAGCGTTGAATGGGACAGGGACCCGAGCGGGGCCAACGTCCTGACTTTC
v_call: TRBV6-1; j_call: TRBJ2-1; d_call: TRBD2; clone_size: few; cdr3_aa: CASSEALRTSGSIHEQFF; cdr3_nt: TGTGCCAGCAGTGAAGCGCTTCGGACTAGCGGGAGCATCCATGAGCAGTTCTTC
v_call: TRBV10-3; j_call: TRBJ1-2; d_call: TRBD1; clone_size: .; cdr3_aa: CAISESRGLSYGYTF; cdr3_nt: TGTGCCATCAGTGAGTCAAGGGGGCTCAGCTATGGCTACACCTTC
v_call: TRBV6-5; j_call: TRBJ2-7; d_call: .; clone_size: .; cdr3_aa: CASSYNSPGAGNLQYF; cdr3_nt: TGTGCCAGCAGTTACAATTCCCCGGGTGCCGGGAATCTGCAGTACTTC
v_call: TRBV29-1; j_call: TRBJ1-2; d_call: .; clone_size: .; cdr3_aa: CSVGIGESNYGYTF; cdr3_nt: TGCAGCGTTGGAATCGGGGAGTCGAACTATGGCTACACCTTC
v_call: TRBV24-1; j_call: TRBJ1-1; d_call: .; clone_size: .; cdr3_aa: CATSAGLNTEAFF; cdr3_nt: TGTGCCACCAGTGCAGGCTTAAACACTGAAGCTTTCTTT
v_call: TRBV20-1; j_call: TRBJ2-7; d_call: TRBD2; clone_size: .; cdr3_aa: CSASQREPGGVYF; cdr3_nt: TGCAGTGCTAGTCAGCGGGAGCCGGGGGGAGTCTACTTC
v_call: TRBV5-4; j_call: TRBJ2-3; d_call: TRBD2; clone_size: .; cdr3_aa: CASSLAGGAGDTQYF; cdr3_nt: TGTGCCAGCAGCTTAGCGGGGGGTGCGGGTGATACGCAGTATTTT
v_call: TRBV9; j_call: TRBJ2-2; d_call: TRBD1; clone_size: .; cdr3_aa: CASSNRGWGGELFF; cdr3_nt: TGTGCCAGCAGCAACAGGGGGTGGGGCGGGGAGCTGTTTTTT
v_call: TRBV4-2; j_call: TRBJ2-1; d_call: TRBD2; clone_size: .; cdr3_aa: CASSQAQAGGNYNEQFF; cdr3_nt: TGTGCCAGCAGCCAAGCACAAGCGGGGGGGAACTACAATGAGCAGTTCTTC
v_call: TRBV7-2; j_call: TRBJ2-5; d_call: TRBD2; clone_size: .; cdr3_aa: CASSILAGKETQYF; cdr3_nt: TGTGCCAGCAGCATACTAGCGGGTAAAGAGACCCAGTACTTC
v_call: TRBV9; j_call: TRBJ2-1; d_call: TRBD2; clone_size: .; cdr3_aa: CASSVSGGSYNEQFF; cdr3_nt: TGTGCCAGCAGCGTGAGCGGGGGGTCCTACAATGAGCAGTTCTTC
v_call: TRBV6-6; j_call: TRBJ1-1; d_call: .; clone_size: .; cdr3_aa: CASSWRGNTEAFF; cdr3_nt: TGTGCCAGCAGTTGGAGAGGGAACACTGAAGCTTTCTTT
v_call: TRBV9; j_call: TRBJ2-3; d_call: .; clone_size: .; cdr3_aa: CASSGGNGGTDTQYF; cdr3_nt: TGTGCCAGCAGCGGCGGTAACGGGGGCACAGATACGCAGTATTTT
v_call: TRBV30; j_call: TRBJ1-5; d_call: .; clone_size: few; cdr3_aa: CAWSSRVDQPQHF; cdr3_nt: TGTGCCTGGAGTTCCAGGGTGGATCAGCCCCAGCATTTT
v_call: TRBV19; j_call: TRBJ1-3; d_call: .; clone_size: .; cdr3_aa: CASSRGAIEIGNTIYF; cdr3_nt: TGTGCCAGTAGTCGCGGCGCTATTGAGATCGGAAACACCATATATTTT
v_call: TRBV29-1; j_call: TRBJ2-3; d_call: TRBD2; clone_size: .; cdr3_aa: CHGLAGGTDTQYF; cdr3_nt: TGCCATGGACTAGCGGGAGGCACAGATACGCAGTATTTT
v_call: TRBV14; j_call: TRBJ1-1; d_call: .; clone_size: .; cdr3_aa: CASSQERSRVAFF; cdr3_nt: TGTGCCAGCAGCCAAGAAAGAAGCAGGGTTGCTTTCTTT
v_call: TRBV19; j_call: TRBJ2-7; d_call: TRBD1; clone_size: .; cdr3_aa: CASSWGQGTYEQYF; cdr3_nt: TGTGCCAGTAGTTGGGGACAGGGTACCTACGAGCAGTACTTC
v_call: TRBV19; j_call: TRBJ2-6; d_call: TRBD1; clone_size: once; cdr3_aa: CASSIVFGQGPSGANVLTF; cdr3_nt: TGTGCCAGTAGTATAGTGTTTGGACAGGGACCTTCTGGGGCCAACGTCCTGACTTTC
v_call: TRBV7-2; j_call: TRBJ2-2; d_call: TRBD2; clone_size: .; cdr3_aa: CASSSAGTSGITGELFF; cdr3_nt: TGTGCCAGCAGCTCTGCCGGGACTAGCGGGATCACCGGGGAGCTGTTTTTT
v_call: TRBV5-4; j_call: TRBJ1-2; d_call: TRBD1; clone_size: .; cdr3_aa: CASRPDRAEGYTF; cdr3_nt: TGTGCCAGCAGACCGGACAGGGCAGAAGGCTACACCTTC
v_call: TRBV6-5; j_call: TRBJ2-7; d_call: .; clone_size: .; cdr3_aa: CAVTRRSSYEQYF; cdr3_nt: TGTGCCGTAACCCGGAGGAGCTCCTACGAGCAGTACTTC